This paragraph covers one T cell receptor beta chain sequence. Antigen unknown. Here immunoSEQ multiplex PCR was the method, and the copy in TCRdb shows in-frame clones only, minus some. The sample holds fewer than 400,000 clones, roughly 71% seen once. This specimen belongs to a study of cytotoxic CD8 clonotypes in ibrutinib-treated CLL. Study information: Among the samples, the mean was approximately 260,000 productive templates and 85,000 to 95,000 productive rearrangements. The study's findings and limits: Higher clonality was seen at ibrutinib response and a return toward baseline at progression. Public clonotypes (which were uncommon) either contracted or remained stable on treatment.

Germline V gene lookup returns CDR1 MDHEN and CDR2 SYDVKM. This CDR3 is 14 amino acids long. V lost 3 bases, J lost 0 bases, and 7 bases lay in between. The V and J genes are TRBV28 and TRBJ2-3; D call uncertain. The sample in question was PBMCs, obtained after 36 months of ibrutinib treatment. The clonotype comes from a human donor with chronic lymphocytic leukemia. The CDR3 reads CASSFDGSTDTQYF. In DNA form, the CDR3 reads TGTGCCAGCAGTTTTGACGGTAGCACAGATACGCAGTATTTT.